Listed here are 10 T cell receptor beta chains from one sample, sequenced in a study of breast tumors, draining lymph nodes, adjacent tissues. Samples came from axillary lymph nodes draining the breast cancer. TCRdb reanalysed the multiplex PCR reads using MiXCR and keeps one entry per CDR3 protein. The table records about 180,000 distinct CDR3 sequences, approximately 30% of them present only once. The specimen sequenced was axillary lymph node tissue. All receptors derive from a female donor with breast cancer. Some clones in this sample may be carry-over from other donors' samples.

The rearrangement joins TRBV13 to TRBJ1-2; a weak D match, TRBD1 (6 bases). Germline CDR1 reads PRHDT; CDR2 reads FYEKMQ (reference sequence). V lost 5 bases and J 10 bases, leaving 14 bases between the germline ends. There are 12 residues in the CDR3. The chain's CDR3 is CASSPSGDDYTF. CDR3 coding DNA: TGTGCCAGCAGCCCCTCAGGGGACGACTACACCTTC.

The genes are TRBV29-1 and TRBJ1-6; D call uncertain. Trimming stripped 5 bases from V and 10 bases from J, with 0 bases between. The CDR3 runs 8 residues. Germline V gives CDR1 SQVTM, CDR2 ANQGSEA. This chain's CDR3 is CSVSPLHF. The CDR3 bases are TGCAGCGTTTCACCCCTCCACTTT.

The chain recombines TRBV19 with TRBJ2-2; no clear D. The germline CDR1 and CDR2 sequences are LNHDA and SQIVND (reference sequence). The length of the CDR3 is 14 residues. V was shortened by 6 bases and J by 3 bases, with 11 bases between the two germline ends. This CDR3 is CASRRTHYTGELFF. DNA of the CDR3: TGTGCCAGTAGGCGGACGCACTACACCGGGGAGCTGTTTTTT. The entire variable domain, with the rest obtained from reference TRBV19 and TRBJ2-2, is as follows: DGGITQSPKYLFRKEGQNVTLSCEQNLNHDAMYWYRQDPGQGLRLIYYSQIVNDFQKGDIAEGYSVSREKKESFPLTVTSAQKNPTAFYLCASRRTHYTGELFFGEGSRLTVL.

This clonotype came up many times. At one boundary the junction diverges from the germline segment, which might be a read error. J is TRBJ2-7 and V is TRBV7-7, with TRBD2 as a possible D gene (7 bases). The CDR3 runs 14 residues. The V gene's germline CDR1 is SSHAT and CDR2 FNYEAQ (reference sequence). The CDR3 nucleotides are TGTGCTAGCAGCCCCAAAGGGGGGGAGGACGAGCAGTACTTC. Protein: CASSPKGGEDEQYF.

This clonotype came up many times. The V call is TRBV15, the J call TRBJ2-2; the D is unclear. CDR3 size: 14 residues. V was clipped by 7 bases and J by 3 bases, with 12 bases between them. In germline, CDR1 is LNHNV, CDR2 YYDKDF (reference sequence). The CDR3 here is CATNGDSYTGELFF. The CDR3 nucleotides are TGTGCCACCAATGGGGATTCCTACACCGGGGAGCTGTTTTTT.

This clonotype was detected a few times. Given a much more abundant clone one base away, this may be a read error. This sequence joins TRBV7-3 and TRBJ2-3; D might be TRBD1 or TRBD2, each matching 5 bases. The V gene's germline CDR1 is SGHTA and CDR2 FQGTGA. The length of the CDR3 is 17 residues. CDR3 amino acids: CASSLTPSAPSTGTQYF. The CDR3 bases are TGTGCCAGCAGCTTAACGCCTTCCGCTCCTAGCACAGGTACGCAGTATTTT. Filled out from reference TRBV7-3 and TRBJ2-3, the complete variable domain reads GAGVSQTPSNKVTEKGKYVELRCDPISGHTALYWYRQSLGQGPEFLIYFQGTGAADDSGLPNDRFFAVRPEGSVSTLKIQRTERGDSAVYLCASSLTPSAPSTGTQYFGPGTRLTVL.

This clonotype appeared many times. The chain is built from TRBV7-9 and TRBJ2-5; the match to TRBD2 covers 7 bases. The J segment lost 5 bases and the V segment lost 4 bases, leaving 7 bases of the junction unmatched. The germline V gene encodes CDR1 SEHNR and CDR2 FQNEAQ (reference sequence). The CDR3 extends over 14 amino acids. CDR3 DNA sequence: TGTGCCAGCAGCTCGACTAGCACTGGGGAGACCCAGTACTTC. Translating gives CASSSTSTGETQYF.

The chain carries TRBV6-2 or TRBV6-3 and TRBJ2-7, with TRBD2 identical over 8 bases. Germline assignment: CDR1 MNHEY and CDR2 SVGEGT. The CDR3 runs 14 residues. Trimming took 6 bases from V and 2 from J; bases not matched to a gene: 6. CDR3 DNA: TGTGCCAGCAGGTCCGGGGGGGGGACCTACGAGCAGTACTTC. Translated, it gives CASRSGGGTYEQYF.

This clonotype was seen repeatedly, ten times or more. CDR3 sequence: CASSLGKGLAGDLTDTQYF. In DNA form, the CDR3 reads TGTGCCAGCAGCTTAGGAAAAGGACTAGCGGGAGATTTGACAGATACGCAGTATTTT. The genes are TRBV7-8 and TRBJ2-3, with 13 positions matching TRBD2. Germline-derived CDR1 and CDR2 are SGHVS and FQNEAQ. The CDR3 has 19 residues. Unmatched junction bases numbered 10, after V lost 1 base and J lost 3 bases.

This clonotype came up many times. The chain links TRBV12-3 or TRBV12-4 to TRBJ1-2; D is ambiguous. The CDR3 is 13 residues long. Trimming stripped 2 bases from V and 0 bases from J, with 4 bases between. The DNA for the CDR3 is TGTGCCAGCAGTTTATCAGCTAACTATGGCTACACCTTC. Translated: CASSLSANYGYTF.